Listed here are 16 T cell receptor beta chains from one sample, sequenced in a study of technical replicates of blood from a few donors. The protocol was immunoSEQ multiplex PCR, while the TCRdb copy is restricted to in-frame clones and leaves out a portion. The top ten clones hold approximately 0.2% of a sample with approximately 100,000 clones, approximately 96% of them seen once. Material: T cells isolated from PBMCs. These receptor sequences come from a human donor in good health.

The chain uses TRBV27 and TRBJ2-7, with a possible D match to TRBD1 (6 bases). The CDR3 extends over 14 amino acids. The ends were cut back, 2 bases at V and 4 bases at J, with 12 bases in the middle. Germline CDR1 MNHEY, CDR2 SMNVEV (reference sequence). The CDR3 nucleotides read TGTGCCAGCAGTTTAAGGGGGTGGGGATACGAGCAGTACTTC. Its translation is CASSLRGWGYEQYF.

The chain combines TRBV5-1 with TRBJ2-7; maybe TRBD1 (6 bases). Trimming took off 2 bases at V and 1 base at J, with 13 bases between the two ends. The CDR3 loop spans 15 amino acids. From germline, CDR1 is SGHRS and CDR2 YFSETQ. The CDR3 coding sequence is TGCGCCAGCAGCTTAGAGCCGGGGACATCCTACGAGCAGTACTTC. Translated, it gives CASSLEPGTSYEQYF.

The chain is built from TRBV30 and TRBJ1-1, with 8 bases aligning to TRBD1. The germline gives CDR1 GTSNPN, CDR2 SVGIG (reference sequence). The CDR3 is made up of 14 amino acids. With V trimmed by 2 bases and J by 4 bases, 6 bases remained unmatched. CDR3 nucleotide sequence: TGTGCCTGGAGTAAGGACAGGGTCGGCACTGAAGCTTTCTTT. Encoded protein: CAWSKDRVGTEAFF.

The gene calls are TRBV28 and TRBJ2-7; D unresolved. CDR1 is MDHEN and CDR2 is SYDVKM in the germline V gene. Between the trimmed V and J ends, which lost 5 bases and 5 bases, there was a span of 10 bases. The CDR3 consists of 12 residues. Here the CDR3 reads CASSLRRNEQYF. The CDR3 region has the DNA TGTGCCAGCAGTCTCCGTAGAAACGAGCAGTACTTC. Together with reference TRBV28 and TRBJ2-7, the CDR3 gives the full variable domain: DVKVTQSSRYLVKRTGEKVFLECVQDMDHENMFWYRQDPGLGLRLIYFSYDVKMKEKGDIPEGYSVSREKKERFSLILESASTNQTSMYLCASSLRRNEQYFGPGTRLTVT.

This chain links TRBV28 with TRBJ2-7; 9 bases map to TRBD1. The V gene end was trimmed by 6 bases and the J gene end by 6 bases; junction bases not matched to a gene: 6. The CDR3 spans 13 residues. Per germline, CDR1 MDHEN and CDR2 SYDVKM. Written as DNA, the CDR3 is TGTGCCAGCAGAACACAGGGGGCTATCGAGCAGTACTTC. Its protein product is CASRTQGAIEQYF.

The CDR3 region is CASSRTVVTLEKLFF. CDR3 bases: TGCGCCAGCAGTAGGACAGTTGTTACCCTGGAAAAACTGTTTTTT. V and J are TRBV10-2 and TRBJ1-4, with D possibly TRBD1 on 6 matching bases. V was pared by 5 bases and J by 8 bases, with 18 bases between. Germline lookup yields CDR1 WSHSY and CDR2 SAAADI. The CDR3 has 15 amino acids.

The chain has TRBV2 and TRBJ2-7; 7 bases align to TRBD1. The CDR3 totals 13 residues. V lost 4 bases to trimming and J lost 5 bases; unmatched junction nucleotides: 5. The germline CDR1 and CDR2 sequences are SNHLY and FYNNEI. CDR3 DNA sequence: TGTGCCAGCAGTGTTTCCGGGACAGACGAGCAGTACTTC. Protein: CASSVSGTDEQYF.

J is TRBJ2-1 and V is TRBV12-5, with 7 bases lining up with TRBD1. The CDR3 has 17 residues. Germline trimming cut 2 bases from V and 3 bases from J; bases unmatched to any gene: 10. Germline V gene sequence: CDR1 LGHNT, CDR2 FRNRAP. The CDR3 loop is CASGLTFSGTDYNEQFF. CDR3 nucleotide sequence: TGTGCTAGTGGTTTGACCTTTTCGGGGACAGACTACAATGAGCAGTTCTTC.

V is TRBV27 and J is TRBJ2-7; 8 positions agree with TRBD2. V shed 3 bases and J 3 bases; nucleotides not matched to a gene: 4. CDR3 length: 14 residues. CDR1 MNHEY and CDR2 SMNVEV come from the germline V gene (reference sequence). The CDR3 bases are TGTGCCAGCAGTTTTAGCGGGGAAGGCTACGAGCAGTACTTC. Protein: CASSFSGEGYEQYF.

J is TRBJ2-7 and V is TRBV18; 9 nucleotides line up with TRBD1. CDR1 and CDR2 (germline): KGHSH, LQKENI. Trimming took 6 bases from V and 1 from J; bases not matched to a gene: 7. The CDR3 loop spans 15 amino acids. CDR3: CASSPTGGTSYEQYF. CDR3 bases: TGTGCCAGCTCTCCGACAGGGGGGACGTCCTACGAGCAGTACTTC.

The CDR3 loop reads CSALRAGEAFF. The CDR3, as DNA: TGCAGTGCGCTTCGAGCAGGTGAAGCTTTCTTT. This chain uses TRBV20-1 with TRBJ1-1, with unresolved D. V was shortened by 6 bases and J by 7 bases, with 12 bases between the two germline ends. The CDR3 sequence is 11 residues long. CDR1 is DFQATT and CDR2 is SNEGSKA in the germline V gene (reference sequence).

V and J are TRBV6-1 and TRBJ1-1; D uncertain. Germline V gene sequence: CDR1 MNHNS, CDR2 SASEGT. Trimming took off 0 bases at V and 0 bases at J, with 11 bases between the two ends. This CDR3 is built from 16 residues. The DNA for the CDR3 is TGTGCCAGCAGTGAAGCGAGGGTTCTTATGAACACTGAAGCTTTCTTT. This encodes CASSEARVLMNTEAFF.

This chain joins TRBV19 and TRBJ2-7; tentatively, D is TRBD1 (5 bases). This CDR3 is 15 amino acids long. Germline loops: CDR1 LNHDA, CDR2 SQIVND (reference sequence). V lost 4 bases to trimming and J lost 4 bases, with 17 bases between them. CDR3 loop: CASSKQTEVTYEQYF. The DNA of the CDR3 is TGTGCCAGTAGTAAACAGACAGAGGTGACTTACGAGCAGTACTTC.

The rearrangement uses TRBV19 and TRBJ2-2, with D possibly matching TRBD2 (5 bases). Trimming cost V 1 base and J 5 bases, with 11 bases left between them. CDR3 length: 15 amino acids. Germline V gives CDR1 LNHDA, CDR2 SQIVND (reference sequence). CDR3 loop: CASSIVIRGTGELFF. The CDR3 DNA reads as TGTGCCAGTAGTATAGTTATACGCGGGACCGGGGAGCTGTTTTTT.

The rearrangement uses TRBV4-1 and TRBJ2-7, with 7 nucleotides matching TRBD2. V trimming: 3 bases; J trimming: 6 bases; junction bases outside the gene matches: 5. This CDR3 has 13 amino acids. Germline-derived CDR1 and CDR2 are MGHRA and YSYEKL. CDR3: CASSQLAAGEQYF. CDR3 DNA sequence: TGCGCCAGCAGCCAGCTAGCGGCGGGCGAGCAGTACTTC.

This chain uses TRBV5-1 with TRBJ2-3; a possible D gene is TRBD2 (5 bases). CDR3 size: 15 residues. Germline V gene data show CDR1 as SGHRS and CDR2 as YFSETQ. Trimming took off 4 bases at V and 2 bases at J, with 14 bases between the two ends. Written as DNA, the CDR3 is TGCGCCAGCAGCCTCACTGAGCGGCTCACAGATACGCAGTATTTT. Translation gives CASSLTERLTDTQYF.